These 5 T cell receptor beta chains came from one sample sequenced in a study of CXCR3 chemokines and chemotherapy response in bladder cancer. TCRdb ran MiXCR on the PCR reads and lists one entry per CDR3 protein. The data show a few thousand distinct CDR3 sequences, 7.4% seen once. This material was acquired from a patient whose treatment included neoadjuvant chemotherapy. These receptors came from a human donor with bladder cancer that responded to neoadjuvant chemotherapy.

By sample fraction, this clonotype is medium-sized. This chain joins TRBV6-6 and TRBJ1-3, with D hard to call. Per the germline V gene, CDR1 is MNHNY and CDR2 is SVGAGI (reference sequence). Trimming pared 7 bases from V and 11 bases from J, leaving 12 bases between. The CDR3 consists of 11 residues. DNA for the CDR3: TGTGCCAGCACCGATAACCTGGCCATATATTTT. Translated, it gives CASTDNLAIYF.

This clonotype was seen a few times. This chain connects TRBV12-3 or TRBV12-4 to TRBJ1-5, with a tentative D call TRBD1 (6 bases). V gave up 1 base and J gave up 2 bases, with 6 bases separating them. The CDR3 is made up of 14 amino acids. The CDR3 loop reads CASSLGQGNQPQHF. The CDR3 region has the DNA TGTGCCAGCAGTTTAGGACAGGGCAATCAGCCCCAGCATTTT.

V and J are TRBV6-5 and TRBJ1-5; D is perhaps TRBD1 (6 bases). CDR3 size: 15 residues. CDR1 is MNHEY and CDR2 is SVGAGI in the germline V gene. V lost 5 bases, J lost 2 bases, and 13 bases lay in between. CDR3 in amino acids: CASSPPRGGNQPQHF. CDR3 nucleotide sequence: TGTGCCAGCAGTCCGCCTAGGGGGGGCAATCAGCCCCAGCATTTT.

Within the sample, this clonotype is hyperexpanded (1% or more). The chain has TRBV10-3 and TRBJ1-1; no firm D call. Germline CDR1 is ENHRY and CDR2 is SYGVKD. The CDR3 covers 12 residues. Trimming left V 6 bases short and J 2 bases short, with 7 bases between. The CDR3 here is CAIRDGNTEAFF. As DNA, the CDR3 is TGTGCCATCAGGGACGGAAACACTGAAGCTTTCTTT.

This clonotype occurred once. The V call is TRBV12-3 or TRBV12-4, the J call TRBJ1-4; tentative D call: TRBD1 (5 bases). Trimming left V 3 bases short and J 6 bases short, with 17 bases between. The CDR3 extends over 16 amino acids. CDR3 bases: TGTGCCAGCAGTTTTACCCCCGGGAGGGGATATGAAAAACTGTTTTTT. This translates into CASSFTPGRGYEKLFF.